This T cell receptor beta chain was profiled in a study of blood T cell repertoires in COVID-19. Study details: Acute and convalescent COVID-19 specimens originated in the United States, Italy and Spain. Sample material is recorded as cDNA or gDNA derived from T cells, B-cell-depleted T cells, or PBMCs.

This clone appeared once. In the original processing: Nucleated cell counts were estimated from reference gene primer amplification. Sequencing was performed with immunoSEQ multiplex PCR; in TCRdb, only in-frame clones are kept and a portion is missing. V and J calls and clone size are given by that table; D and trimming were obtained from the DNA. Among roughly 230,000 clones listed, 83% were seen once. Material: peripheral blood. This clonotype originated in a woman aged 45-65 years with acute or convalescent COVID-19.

This CDR3 is CASIGRGNTEAFF. In DNA, the CDR3 is TGTGCCAGCATTGGGAGAGGAAACACTGAAGCTTTCTTT. The V and J genes are TRBV3-1 (or the pseudogene TRBV3-2) and TRBJ1-1; D is unresolved. From germline, CDR1 is LGHDT and CDR2 YNNKEL (reference sequence). Trimming left V 7 bases short and J 2 bases short, with 11 bases between. The CDR3 totals 13 residues.